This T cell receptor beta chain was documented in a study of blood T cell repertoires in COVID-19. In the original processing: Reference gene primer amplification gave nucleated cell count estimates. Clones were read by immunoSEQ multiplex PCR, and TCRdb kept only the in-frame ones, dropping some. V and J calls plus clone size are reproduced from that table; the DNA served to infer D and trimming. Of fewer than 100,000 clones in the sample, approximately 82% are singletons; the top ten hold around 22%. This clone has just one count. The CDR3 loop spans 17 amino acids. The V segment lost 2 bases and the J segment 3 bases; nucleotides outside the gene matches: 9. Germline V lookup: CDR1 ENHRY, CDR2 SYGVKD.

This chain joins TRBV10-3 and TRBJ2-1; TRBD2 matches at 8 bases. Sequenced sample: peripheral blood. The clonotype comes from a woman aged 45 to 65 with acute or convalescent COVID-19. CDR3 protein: CAISEPPAGGNYNEQFF. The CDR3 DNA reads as TGTGCCATCAGTGAGCCCCCCGCGGGAGGAAACTACAATGAGCAGTTCTTC.